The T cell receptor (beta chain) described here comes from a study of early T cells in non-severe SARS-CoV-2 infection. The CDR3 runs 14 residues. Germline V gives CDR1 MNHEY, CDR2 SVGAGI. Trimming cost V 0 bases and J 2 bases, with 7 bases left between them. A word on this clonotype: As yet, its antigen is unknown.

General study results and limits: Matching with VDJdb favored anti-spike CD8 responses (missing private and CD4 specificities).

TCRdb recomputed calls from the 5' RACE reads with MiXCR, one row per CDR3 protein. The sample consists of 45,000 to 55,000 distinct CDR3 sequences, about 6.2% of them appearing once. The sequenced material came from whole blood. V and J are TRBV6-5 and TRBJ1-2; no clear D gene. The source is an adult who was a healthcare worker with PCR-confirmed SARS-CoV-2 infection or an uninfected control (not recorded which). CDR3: CASSYSQENYGYTF. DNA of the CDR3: TGTGCCAGCAGTTACTCGCAGGAAAACTATGGCTACACCTTC.